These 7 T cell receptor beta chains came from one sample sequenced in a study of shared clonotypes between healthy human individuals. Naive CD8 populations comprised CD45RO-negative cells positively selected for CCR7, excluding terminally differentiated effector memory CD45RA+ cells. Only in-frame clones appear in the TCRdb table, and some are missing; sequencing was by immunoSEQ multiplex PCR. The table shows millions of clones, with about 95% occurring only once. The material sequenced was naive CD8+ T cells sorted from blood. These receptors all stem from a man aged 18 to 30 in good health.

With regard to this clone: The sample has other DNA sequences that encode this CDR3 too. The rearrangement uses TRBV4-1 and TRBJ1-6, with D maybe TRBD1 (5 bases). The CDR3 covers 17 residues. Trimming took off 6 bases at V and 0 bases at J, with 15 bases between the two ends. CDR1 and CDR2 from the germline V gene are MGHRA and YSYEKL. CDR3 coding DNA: TGCGCCAGCAGTCCTAGGGACCCGAGCTCCTATAATTCACCCCTCCACTTT. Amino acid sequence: CASSPRDPSSYNSPLHF.

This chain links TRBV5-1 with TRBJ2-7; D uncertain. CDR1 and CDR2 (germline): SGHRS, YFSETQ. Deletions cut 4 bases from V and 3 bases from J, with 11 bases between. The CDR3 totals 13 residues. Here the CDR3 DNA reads TGCGCCAGCAGCCCCCACGTAGACTACGAGCAGTACTTC. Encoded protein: CASSPHVDYEQYF.

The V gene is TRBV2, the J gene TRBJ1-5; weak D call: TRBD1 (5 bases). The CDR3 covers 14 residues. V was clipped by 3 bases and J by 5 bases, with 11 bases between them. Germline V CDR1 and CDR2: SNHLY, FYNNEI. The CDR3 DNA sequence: TGTGCCAGCAGTGAGGAACAGGTAGATCAGCCCCAGCATTTT. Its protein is CASSEEQVDQPQHF.

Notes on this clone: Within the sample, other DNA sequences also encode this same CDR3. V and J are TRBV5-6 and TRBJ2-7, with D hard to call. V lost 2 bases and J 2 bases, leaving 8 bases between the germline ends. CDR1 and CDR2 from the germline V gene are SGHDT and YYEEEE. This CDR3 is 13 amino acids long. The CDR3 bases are TGTGCCAGCAGCTTATCACAGACCTACGAGCAGTACTTC. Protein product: CASSLSQTYEQYF.

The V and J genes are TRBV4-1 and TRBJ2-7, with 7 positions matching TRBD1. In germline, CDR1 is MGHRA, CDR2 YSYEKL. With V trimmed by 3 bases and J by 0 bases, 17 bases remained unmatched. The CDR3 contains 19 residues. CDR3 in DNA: TGCGCCAGCAGCCAGGTCGAAGCGACAGGGAAATTAATCTCCTACGAGCAGTACTTC. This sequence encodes CASSQVEATGKLISYEQYF.

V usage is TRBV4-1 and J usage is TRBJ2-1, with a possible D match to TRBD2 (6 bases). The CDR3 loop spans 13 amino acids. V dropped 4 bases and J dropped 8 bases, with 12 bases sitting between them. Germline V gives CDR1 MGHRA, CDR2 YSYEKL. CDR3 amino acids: CASSRVEGHEQFF. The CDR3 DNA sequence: TGCGCCAGCAGCCGGGTGGAGGGCCATGAGCAGTTCTTC.

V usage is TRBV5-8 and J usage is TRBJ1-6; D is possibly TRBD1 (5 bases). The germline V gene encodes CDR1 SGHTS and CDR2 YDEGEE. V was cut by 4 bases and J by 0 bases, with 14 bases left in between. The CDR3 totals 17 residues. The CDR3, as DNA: TGTGCCAGCAGCCCGAGCCCGGGGACCTCCTATAATTCACCCCTCCACTTT. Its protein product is CASSPSPGTSYNSPLHF.